Sequencing of this TCR beta chain was carried out in a study of blood T cell repertoires in COVID-19. Per germline, CDR1 SGHRS and CDR2 YFSETQ. V was clipped by 0 bases and J by 3 bases, with 12 bases between them. This CDR3 contains 15 residues. The assay was immunoSEQ multiplex PCR, and TCRdb's table has in-frame clones only and misses some. The table shows a few hundred thousand clones, with almost 90% occurring only once. The clonotype was recovered from a woman in her twenties or thirties with COVID-19, enrolled during active disease. The sequencing input was peripheral blood. The V call is TRBV5-1, the J call TRBJ1-2; TRBD1 is a possible D gene (6 bases). DNA for the CDR3: TGCGCCAGCAGCTTGGCGGGGGGCGCGGACTATGGCTACACCTTC. As protein: CASSLAGGADYGYTF.